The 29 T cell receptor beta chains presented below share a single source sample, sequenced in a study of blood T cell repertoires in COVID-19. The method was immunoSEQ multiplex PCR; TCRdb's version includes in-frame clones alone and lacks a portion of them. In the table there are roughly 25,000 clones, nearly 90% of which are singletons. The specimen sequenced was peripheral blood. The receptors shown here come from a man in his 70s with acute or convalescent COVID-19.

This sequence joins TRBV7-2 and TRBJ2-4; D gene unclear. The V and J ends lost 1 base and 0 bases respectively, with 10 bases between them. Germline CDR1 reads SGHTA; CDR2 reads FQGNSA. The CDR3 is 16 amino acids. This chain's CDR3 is CASSLEMAVAKNIQYF. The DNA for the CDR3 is TGTGCCAGCAGCTTAGAAATGGCGGTAGCCAAAAACATTCAGTACTTC. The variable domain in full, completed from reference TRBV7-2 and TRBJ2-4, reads GAGVSQSPSNKVTEKGKDVELRCDPISGHTALYWYRQSLGQGLEFLIYFQGNSAPDKSGLPSDRFSAERTGGSVSTLTIQRTQQEDSAVYLCASSLEMAVAKNIQYFGAGTRLSVL.

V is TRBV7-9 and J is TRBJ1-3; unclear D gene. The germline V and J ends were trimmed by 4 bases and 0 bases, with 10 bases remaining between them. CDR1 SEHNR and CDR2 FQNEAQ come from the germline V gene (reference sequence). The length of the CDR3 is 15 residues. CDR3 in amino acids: CASSSNSYSGNTIYF. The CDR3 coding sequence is TGTGCCAGCAGCTCTAACTCTTACTCTGGAAACACCATATATTTT.

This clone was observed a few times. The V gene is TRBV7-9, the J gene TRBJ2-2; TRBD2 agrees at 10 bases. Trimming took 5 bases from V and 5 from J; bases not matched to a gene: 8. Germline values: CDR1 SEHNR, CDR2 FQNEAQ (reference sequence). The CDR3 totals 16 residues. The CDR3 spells CASSPGLAAQTGELFF. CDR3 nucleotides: TGTGCCAGCAGCCCAGGACTAGCGGCCCAAACCGGGGAGCTGTTTTTT.

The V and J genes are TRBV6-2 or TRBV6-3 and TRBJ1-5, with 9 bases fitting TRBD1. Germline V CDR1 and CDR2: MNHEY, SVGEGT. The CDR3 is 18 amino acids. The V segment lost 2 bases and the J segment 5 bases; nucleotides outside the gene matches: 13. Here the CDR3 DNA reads TGTGCCAGCAGTTACCTCCCAGGACAGGGGTCCTCCCATCAGCCCCAGCATTTT. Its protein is CASSYLPGQGSSHQPQHF.

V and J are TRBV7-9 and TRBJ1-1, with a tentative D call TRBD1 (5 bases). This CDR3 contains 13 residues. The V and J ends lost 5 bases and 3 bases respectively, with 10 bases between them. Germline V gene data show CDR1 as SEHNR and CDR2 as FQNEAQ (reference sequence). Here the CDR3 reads CASSQRQHTEAFF. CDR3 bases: TGTGCCAGCAGCCAAAGACAGCACACTGAAGCTTTCTTT.

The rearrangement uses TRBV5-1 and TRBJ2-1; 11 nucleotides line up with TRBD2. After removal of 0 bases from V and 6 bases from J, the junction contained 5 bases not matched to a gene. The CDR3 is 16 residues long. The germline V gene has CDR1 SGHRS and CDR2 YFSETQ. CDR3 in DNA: TGCGCCAGCAGCTTGGAGATAGCGGGAGGGATCAATGAGCAGTTCTTC. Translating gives CASSLEIAGGINEQFF.

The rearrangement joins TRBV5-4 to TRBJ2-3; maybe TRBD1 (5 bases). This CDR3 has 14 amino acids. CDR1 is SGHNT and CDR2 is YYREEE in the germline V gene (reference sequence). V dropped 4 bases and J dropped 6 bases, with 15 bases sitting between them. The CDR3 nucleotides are TGTGCCAGCAGCCCTAAAACTAACAGGGATACGCAGTATTTT. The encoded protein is CASSPKTNRDTQYF.

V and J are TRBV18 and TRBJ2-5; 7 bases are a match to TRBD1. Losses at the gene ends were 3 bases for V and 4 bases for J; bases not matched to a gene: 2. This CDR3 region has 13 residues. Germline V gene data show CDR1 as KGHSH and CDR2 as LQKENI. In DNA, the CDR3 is TGTGCCAGCTCACCTTACAGGGGAGAGACCCAGTACTTC. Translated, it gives CASSPYRGETQYF.

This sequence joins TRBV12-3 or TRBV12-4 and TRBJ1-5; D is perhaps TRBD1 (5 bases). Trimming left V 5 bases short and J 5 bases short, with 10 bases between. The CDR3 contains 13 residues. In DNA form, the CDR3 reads TGTGCCAGCAGTCGGGACTATGATCAGCCCCAGCATTTT. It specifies CASSRDYDQPQHF.

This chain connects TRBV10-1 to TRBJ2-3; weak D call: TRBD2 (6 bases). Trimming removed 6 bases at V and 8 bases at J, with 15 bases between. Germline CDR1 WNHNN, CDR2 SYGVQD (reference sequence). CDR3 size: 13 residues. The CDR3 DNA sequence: TGCGCCAGCAGGTCGACTAGTGCGGGTACGCAGTATTTT. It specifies CASRSTSAGTQYF.

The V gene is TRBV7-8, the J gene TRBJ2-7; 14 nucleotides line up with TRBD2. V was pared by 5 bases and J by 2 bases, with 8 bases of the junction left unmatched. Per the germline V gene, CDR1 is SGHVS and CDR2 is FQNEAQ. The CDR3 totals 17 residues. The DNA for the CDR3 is TGTGCCAGCAGCCGGACTAGCGGGAGGTTGCTGCCCTACGAGCAGTACTTC. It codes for CASSRTSGRLLPYEQYF.

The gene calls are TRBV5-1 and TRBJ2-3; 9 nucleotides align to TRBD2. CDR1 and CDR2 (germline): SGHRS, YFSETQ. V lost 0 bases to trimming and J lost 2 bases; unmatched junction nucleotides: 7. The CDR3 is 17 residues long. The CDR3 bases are TGCGCCAGCAGCTTGGGCCCCCTAGCGGGGACCACAGATACGCAGTATTTT. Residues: CASSLGPLAGTTDTQYF.

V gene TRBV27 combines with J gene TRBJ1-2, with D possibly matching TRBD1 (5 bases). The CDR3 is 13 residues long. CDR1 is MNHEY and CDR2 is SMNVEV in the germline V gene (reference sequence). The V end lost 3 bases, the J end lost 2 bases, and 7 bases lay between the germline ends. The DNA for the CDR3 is TGTGCCAGCAGTTTCGACAGAAACTATGGCTACACCTTC. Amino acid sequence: CASSFDRNYGYTF.

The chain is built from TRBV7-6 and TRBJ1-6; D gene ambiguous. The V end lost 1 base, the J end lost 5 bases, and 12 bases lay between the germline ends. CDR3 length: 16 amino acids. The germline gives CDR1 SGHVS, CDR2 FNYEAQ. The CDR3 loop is CASSLGGIVHNSPLHF. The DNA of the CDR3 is TGTGCCAGCAGCTTAGGCGGGATCGTGCATAATTCACCCCTCCACTTT. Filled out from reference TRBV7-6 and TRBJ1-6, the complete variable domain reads GAGVSQSPRYKVTKRGQDVALRCDPISGHVSLYWYRQALGQGPEFLTYFNYEAQQDKSGLPNDRFSAERPEGSISTLTIQRTEQRDSAMYRCASSLGGIVHNSPLHFGNGTRLTVT.

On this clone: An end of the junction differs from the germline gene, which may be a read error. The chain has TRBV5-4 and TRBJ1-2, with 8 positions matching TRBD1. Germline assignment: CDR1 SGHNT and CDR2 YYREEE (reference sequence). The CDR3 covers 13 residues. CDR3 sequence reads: CASSLEADRGGAF. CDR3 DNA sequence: TGTGCCAGCAGCTTGGAGGCCGACAGGGGAGGAGCCTTC.

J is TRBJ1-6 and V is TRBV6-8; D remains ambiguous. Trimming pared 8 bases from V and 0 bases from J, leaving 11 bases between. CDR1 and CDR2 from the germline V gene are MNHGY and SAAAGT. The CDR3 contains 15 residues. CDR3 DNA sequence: TGTGCCAGCCGGAGGAGGGTCTCCTATAATTCACCCCTCCACTTT. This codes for CASRRRVSYNSPLHF.

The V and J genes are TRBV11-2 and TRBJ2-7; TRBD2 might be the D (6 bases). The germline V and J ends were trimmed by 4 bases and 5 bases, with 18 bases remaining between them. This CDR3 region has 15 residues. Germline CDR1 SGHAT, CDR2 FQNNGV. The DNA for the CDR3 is TGTGCCAGCAGCTGGGGCGGGGATAGGGTCCACGAGCAGTACTTC. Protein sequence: CASSWGGDRVHEQYF.

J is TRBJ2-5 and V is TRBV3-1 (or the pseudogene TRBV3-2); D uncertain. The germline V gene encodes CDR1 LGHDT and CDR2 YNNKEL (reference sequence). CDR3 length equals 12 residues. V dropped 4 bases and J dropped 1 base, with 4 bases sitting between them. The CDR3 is CASSPTQETQYF. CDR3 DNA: TGTGCCAGCAGCCCTACCCAAGAGACCCAGTACTTC.

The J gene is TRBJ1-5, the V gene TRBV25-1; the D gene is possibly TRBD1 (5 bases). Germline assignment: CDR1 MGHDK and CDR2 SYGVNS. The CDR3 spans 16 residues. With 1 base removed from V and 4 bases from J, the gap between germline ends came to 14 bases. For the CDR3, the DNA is TGTGCCAGCAGTGAATTGGCAGGGCCCTTTAATCAGCCCCAGCATTTT. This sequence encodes CASSELAGPFNQPQHF.

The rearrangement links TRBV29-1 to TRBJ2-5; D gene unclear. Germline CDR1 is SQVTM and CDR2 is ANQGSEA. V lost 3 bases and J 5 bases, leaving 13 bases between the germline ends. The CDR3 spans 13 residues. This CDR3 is CSVDKVVRETQYF. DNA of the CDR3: TGCAGCGTTGACAAAGTGGTGCGGGAGACCCAGTACTTC.

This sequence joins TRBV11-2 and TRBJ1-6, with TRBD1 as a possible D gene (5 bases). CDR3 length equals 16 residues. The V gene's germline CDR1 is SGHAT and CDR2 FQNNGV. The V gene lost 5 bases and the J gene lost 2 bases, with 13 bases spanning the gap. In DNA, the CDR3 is TGTGCCAGCAGCCCGCGTAGGGGAACCTATAATTCACCCCTCCACTTT. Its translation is CASSPRRGTYNSPLHF.

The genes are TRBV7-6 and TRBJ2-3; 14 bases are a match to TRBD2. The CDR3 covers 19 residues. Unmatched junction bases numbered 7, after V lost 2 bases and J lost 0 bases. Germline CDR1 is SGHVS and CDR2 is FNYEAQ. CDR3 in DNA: TGTGCCAGCAGCTTACTCGGACTAGCGGGGGGAATTAGCACAGATACGCAGTATTTT. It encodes CASSLLGLAGGISTDTQYF.

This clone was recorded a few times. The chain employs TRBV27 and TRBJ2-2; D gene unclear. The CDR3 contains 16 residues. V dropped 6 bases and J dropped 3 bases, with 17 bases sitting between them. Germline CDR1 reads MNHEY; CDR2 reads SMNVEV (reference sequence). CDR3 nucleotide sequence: TGTGCCAGCAGGCTCTCTCCGTCGGTTCACACCGGGGAGCTGTTTTTT. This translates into CASRLSPSVHTGELFF.

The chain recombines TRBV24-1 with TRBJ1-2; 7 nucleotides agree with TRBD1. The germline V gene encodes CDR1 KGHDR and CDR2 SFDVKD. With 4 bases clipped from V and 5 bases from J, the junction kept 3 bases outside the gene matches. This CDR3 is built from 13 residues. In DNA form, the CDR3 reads TGTGCCACCAGTGAGACAGGGTCGTATGGCTACACCTTC. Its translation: CATSETGSYGYTF.

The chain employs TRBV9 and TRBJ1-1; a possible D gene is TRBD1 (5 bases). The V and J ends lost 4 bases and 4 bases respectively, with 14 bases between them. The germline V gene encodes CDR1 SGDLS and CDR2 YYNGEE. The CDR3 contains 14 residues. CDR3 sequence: CASSPNWGGTEAFF. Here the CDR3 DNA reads TGTGCCAGCAGCCCCAACTGGGGGGGCACTGAAGCTTTCTTT.

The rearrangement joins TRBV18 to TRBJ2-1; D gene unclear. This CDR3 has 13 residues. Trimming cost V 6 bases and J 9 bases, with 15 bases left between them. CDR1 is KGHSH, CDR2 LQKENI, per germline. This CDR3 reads CASSRDLIGEQFF. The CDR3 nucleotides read TGTGCCAGCTCGCGCGACTTAATAGGTGAGCAGTTCTTC. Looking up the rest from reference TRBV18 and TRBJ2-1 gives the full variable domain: NAGVMQNPRHLVRRRGQEARLRCSPMKGHSHVYWYRQLPEEGLKFMVYLQKENIIDESGMPKERFSAEFPKEGPSILRIQQVVRGDSAAYFCASSRDLIGEQFFGPGTRLTVL.

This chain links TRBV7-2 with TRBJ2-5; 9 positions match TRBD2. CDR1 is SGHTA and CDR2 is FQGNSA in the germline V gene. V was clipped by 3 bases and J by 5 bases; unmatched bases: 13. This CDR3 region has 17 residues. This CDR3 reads CASSFMRGGPTGETQYF. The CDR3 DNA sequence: TGTGCCAGCAGCTTTATGCGGGGGGGCCCCACGGGGGAGACCCAGTACTTC.

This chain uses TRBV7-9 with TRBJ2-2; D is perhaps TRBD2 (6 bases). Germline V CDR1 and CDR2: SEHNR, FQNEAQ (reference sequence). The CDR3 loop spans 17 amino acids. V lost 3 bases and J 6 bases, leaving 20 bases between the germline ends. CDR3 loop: CASSFLGPGGIAGELFF. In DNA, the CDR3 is TGTGCCAGCAGCTTTTTGGGTCCCGGGGGAATAGCCGGGGAGCTGTTTTTT.

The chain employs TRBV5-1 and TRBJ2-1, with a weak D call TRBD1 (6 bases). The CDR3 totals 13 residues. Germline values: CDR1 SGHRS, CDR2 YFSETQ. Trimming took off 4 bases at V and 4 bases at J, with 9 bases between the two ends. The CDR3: CASSEDSYNEQFF. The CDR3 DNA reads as TGCGCCAGCAGCGAGGACAGTTACAATGAGCAGTTCTTC.